This T cell receptor (beta chain) was documented in a study of response to subunit inactivated influenza vaccine. Points from the study as a whole: It was the authors' suggestion that each seasonal influenza vaccination recruits few new T cells.

The germline V gene has CDR1 MNHEY and CDR2 SVGEGT. V was pared by 2 bases and J by 9 bases, with 7 bases between. The CDR3 is made up of 12 amino acids. Worth noting for this clonotype: Its specificity is unknown.

TCRdb processed the RT-PCR reads anew with MiXCR; each CDR3 protein has one entry. The data contain 650,000 to 800,000 distinct CDR3 sequences, approximately 14% of them singletons. The receptor was isolated from a man aged 45 to 65 who received an inactivated influenza vaccine. V usage is TRBV6-2 or TRBV6-3 and J usage is TRBJ2-2; D not certain. Sequencing was performed on PBMCs from blood, taken 14 days before vaccination. Written as DNA, the CDR3 is TGTGCCAGCAGTTACCCGAGCCGGGAGCTGTTTTTT. Residues: CASSYPSRELFF.